Listed below are T cell receptor beta chains from one sample, sequenced in a study of memory CD4+ T cells and cytomegalovirus serostatus. Here immunoSEQ multiplex PCR was the method, and the copy in TCRdb shows in-frame clones only, minus some. The profile covers approximately 46,000 clones, with roughly 73% appearing a single time and 0.5% to 0.65% taken by the ten largest. Specimen: memory CD4+ T cells from blood. All receptors come from an adult in good health and CMV-seronegative. Each CDR3 is given with its conserved first and last residue. The order of the fields is V gene, D gene, clone size, CDR3 length, J gene, CDR3 protein, CDR3 DNA. A D gene is named only where the DNA matches it firmly. Clone size is stated in some rows and not others, as once, few, many or a class when expanded.

TRBV9,-,-,13,TRBJ2-3,CASSVSTADTQYF,TGTGCCAGCAGCGTCTCGACAGCAGATACGCAGTATTTT
TRBV6-1,-,-,17,TRBJ1-3,CASSANFRGLAGNTIYF,TGTGCCAGCAGTGCCAATTTCAGGGGACTAGCTGGAAACACCATATATTTT
TRBV10-3,-,-,15,TRBJ1-3,CATGDGPYSGNTIYF,TGTGCCACAGGGGACGGGCCCTACTCTGGAAACACCATATATTTT
TRBV7-2,TRBD2,-,14,TRBJ2-1,CASSLGLAGGEQFF,TGTGCCAGCAGCTTAGGACTAGCGGGGGGTGAGCAGTTCTTC
TRBV30,-,-,14,TRBJ1-6,CAWSVSGANLPLHF,TGTGCCTGGAGTGTATCAGGGGCAAATTTACCCCTCCACTTT
TRBV29-1,-,-,13,TRBJ1-2,CSVDLQGAGGYTF,TGCAGCGTTGATCTACAAGGGGCCGGTGGCTACACCTTC
TRBV7-9,-,-,14,TRBJ2-1,CASSLTQGRNEQFF,TGTGCCAGCAGCTTAACGCAGGGCCGAAATGAGCAGTTCTTC
TRBV6-1,TRBD1,-,14,TRBJ2-5,CASSDGQGGETQYF,TGTGCCAGCAGTGATGGACAGGGGGGGGAGACCCAGTACTTC
TRBV5-4,-,-,13,TRBJ2-1,CASSLPSVNEQFF,TGTGCCAGCAGCTTGCCTAGCGTCAATGAGCAGTTCTTC
TRBV7-2,-,-,13,TRBJ2-7,CASSLLPSYEQYF,TGTGCCAGCAGCTTACTCCCGTCCTACGAGCAGTACTTC
TRBV10-3,TRBD2,few,15,TRBJ2-7,CAISESSGLSYEQYF,TGTGCCATCAGTGAGTCTAGCGGGCTCTCCTACGAGCAGTACTTC
TRBV7-2,-,medium-sized,13,TRBJ1-2,CASSLLQDYGYTF,TGTGCCAGCAGCTTACTGCAGGACTATGGCTACACCTTC
TRBV7-2,-,-,15,TRBJ2-1,CASSPSRDSYNEQFF,TGTGCCAGCAGCCCTAGCAGGGATAGCTACAATGAGCAGTTCTTC
TRBV18,TRBD1,-,13,TRBJ2-7,CASSSGQGYEQYF,TGTGCCAGCTCCTCCGGACAGGGCTACGAGCAGTACTTC
TRBV2,TRBD1,-,16,TRBJ2-6,CASSDDRASGANVLTF,TGTGCCAGCAGTGACGACAGGGCCTCTGGGGCCAACGTCCTGACTTTC
TRBV28,-,once,14,TRBJ2-2,CASSLSGGTGELFF,TGTGCCAGCAGTTTAAGTGGGGGCACCGGGGAGCTGTTTTTT
TRBV6-5,-,-,15,TRBJ2-7,CASSYSYGDPYEQYF,TGTGCCAGCAGTTACTCGTACGGGGATCCCTACGAGCAGTACTTC
TRBV6-1,TRBD1,-,14,TRBJ2-7,CASSEAGTVYEQYF,TGTGCCAGCAGTGAAGCGGGGACAGTCTACGAGCAGTACTTC
TRBV18,-,few,14,TRBJ2-5,CASSPPQQQETQYF,TGTGCCAGCTCACCACCCCAGCAACAAGAGACCCAGTACTTC
TRBV9,TRBD1,-,15,TRBJ1-1,CASSAPGGTNTEAFF,TGTGCCAGCAGCGCACCAGGGGGTACGAACACTGAAGCTTTCTTT
TRBV20-1,-,-,11,TRBJ2-3,CSAIPPDTQYF,TGCAGTGCGATCCCGCCAGATACGCAGTATTTT
TRBV9,-,-,13,TRBJ2-2,CASSAQGLRELFF,TGTGCCAGCAGCGCCCAGGGTCTGAGGGAGCTGTTTTTT
TRBV11-1,TRBD2,-,14,TRBJ2-7,CASSLAGTSYEQYF,TGTGCCAGCAGCTTAGCCGGGACTAGCTACGAGCAGTACTTC
TRBV30,-,-,13,TRBJ1-6,CAWKDITNSPLHF,TGTGCCTGGAAGGACATAACGAATTCACCCCTCCACTTT
TRBV9,TRBD2,-,18,TRBJ2-3,CASSVGEGWRGGPDTQYF,TGTGCCAGCAGCGTAGGGGAGGGTTGGCGGGGGGGCCCAGATACGCAGTATTTT
TRBV7-3,-,-,13,TRBJ2-7,CASSRAGGDEQYF,TGTGCCAGCAGCCGTGCGGGCGGGGACGAGCAGTACTTC
TRBV30,-,-,13,TRBJ2-7,CAWKRPGGYEQYF,TGTGCCTGGAAAAGGCCCGGGGGCTACGAGCAGTACTTC
TRBV6-1,-,few,14,TRBJ2-4,CASSDWGLTNIQYF,TGTGCCAGCAGTGACTGGGGCCTAACAAACATTCAGTACTTC
TRBV7-9,TRBD1,once,14,TRBJ2-7,CASSAGQGGYEQYF,TGTGCCAGCAGCGCGGGACAGGGGGGATACGAGCAGTACTTC
TRBV11-2,-,-,16,TRBJ2-2,CASSVTMGSYTGELFF,TGTGCCAGCAGCGTTACGATGGGGTCGTACACCGGGGAGCTGTTTTTT
TRBV30,TRBD1,-,16,TRBJ1-5,CAWSGQGATGLQPQHF,TGTGCCTGGAGTGGACAGGGGGCCACAGGGCTTCAGCCCCAGCATTTT
TRBV7-3,TRBD2,-,15,TRBJ2-1,CASSYLAGDYNEQFF,TGTGCCAGCAGCTACCTAGCGGGGGACTACAATGAGCAGTTCTTC
TRBV4-1,TRBD2,-,14,TRBJ2-5,CASSSGLAAETQYF,TGCGCCAGCTCCTCGGGACTAGCGGCGGAGACCCAGTACTTC
TRBV4-3,-,few,14,TRBJ1-2,CASSQDMAVGSYTF,TGCGCCAGCAGCCAAGATATGGCAGTTGGAAGCTACACCTTC
TRBV7-3,-,-,13,TRBJ2-1,CASSLTGYNEQFF,TGTGCCAGCAGCTTAACAGGTTACAATGAGCAGTTCTTC
TRBV7-3,-,-,15,TRBJ2-2,CASSLFRARTGELFF,TGTGCCAGCAGCTTATTTCGAGCTAGGACCGGGGAGCTGTTTTTT
TRBV27,TRBD1,few,15,TRBJ1-1,CASSSYRGRNTEAFF,TGTGCCAGCAGTTCGTACAGGGGGAGGAACACTGAAGCTTTCTTT
TRBV7-9,TRBD1,-,16,TRBJ2-1,CASSWAGTGGTGEQFF,TGTGCCAGCAGCTGGGCCGGGACAGGCGGGACTGGGGAGCAGTTCTTC
TRBV29-1,TRBD1,-,13,TRBJ1-4,CSVRQGVGEKLFF,TGCAGCGTCCGACAGGGGGTTGGGGAAAAACTGTTTTTT
TRBV4-2,TRBD2,few,17,TRBJ2-5,CASSPAGGRGSEETQYF,TGTGCCAGCAGCCCGGCGGGAGGGCGGGGGTCGGAAGAGACCCAGTACTTC
TRBV6-5,-,-,14,TRBJ1-1,CASSSTFRGTEAFF,TGTGCCAGCAGTTCTACCTTCCGGGGCACTGAAGCTTTCTTT
TRBV29-1,TRBD1,-,13,TRBJ1-2,CSVDGDRGLGYTF,TGCAGCGTTGATGGGGACAGGGGGCTTGGCTACACCTTC
TRBV29-1,-,-,15,TRBJ2-7,CSVETPSDRAYEQYF,TGCAGCGTTGAAACCCCCTCGGACAGAGCCTACGAGCAGTACTTC
TRBV2,-,-,15,TRBJ2-1,CASSWDWEDENEQFF,TGTGCCAGCAGTTGGGACTGGGAAGATGAAAATGAGCAGTTCTTC
TRBV9,-,once,15,TRBJ2-5,CASSVGSRDEETQYF,TGTGCCAGCAGCGTAGGTAGCCGGGACGAAGAGACCCAGTACTTC
TRBV9,-,-,14,TRBJ2-7,CASSVDGTSYEQYF,TGTGCCAGCAGCGTAGATGGGACCTCCTACGAGCAGTACTTC
TRBV5-3,-,-,16,TRBJ1-5,CARSLGLRVSNQPQHF,TGTGCCAGAAGCTTGGGGTTGAGGGTTAGCAATCAGCCCCAGCATTTT